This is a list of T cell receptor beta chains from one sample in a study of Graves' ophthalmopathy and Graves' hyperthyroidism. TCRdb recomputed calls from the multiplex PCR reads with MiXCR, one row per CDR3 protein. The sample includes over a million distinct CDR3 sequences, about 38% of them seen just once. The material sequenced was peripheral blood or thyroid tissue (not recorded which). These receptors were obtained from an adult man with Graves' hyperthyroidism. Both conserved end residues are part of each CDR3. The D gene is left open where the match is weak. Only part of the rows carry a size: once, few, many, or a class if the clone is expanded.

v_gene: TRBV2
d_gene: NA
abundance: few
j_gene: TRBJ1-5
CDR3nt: TGTGCCAGCAGTCCAGTCGCGAAGGGAGAGGGTAATCAGCCCCAGCATTTT
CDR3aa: CASSPVAKGEGNQPQHF

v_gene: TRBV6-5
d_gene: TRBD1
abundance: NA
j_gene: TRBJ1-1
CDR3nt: TGTGCCAGCAGTTTCTGGACAGGTGAAGCTTTCTTT
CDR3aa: CASSFWTGEAFF

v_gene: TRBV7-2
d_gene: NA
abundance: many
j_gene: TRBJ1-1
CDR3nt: TGTGCCAGCAGCTTAGTAACAACAGACACTGAAGCTTTCTTT
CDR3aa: CASSLVTTDTEAFF

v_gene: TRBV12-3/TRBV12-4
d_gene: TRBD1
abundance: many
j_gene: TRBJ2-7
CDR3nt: TGTGCCAGCAGAGCCCAGCGGACAGGTAACTACGAGCAGTACTTC
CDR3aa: CASRAQRTGNYEQYF

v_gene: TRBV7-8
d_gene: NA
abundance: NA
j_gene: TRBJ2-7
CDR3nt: TGTGCCAGCAGCTTAGCGACCCTCTACGAGCAGTACTTC
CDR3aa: CASSLATLYEQYF

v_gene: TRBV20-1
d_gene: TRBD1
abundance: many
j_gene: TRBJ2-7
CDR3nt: TGCAGTGCTAGAGCCGGACAGGGTAGATACGAGCAGTACTTC
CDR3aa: CSARAGQGRYEQYF

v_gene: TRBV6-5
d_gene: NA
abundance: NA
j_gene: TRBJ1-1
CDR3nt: TGTGCCAGCAGTCACGCGGGGCTGGAGACTGAAGCTTTCTTT
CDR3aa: CASSHAGLETEAFF

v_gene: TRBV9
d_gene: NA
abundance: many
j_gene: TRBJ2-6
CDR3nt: TGTGCCAGCAGCGGAGCCCGTATTGATGGGGCCAACGTCCTGACTTTC
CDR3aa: CASSGARIDGANVLTF

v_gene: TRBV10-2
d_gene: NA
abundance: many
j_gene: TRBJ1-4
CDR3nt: TGCGCCAGCAACCGGGGGGGTTATGAAAAACTGTTTTTT
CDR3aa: CASNRGGYEKLFF

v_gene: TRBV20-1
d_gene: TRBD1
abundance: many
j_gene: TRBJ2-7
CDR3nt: TGCAGTGAGTCAACAGGGGGCCGTGACGAGCAGTACTTC
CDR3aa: CSESTGGRDEQYF

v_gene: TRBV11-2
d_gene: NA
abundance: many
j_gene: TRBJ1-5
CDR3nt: TGTGCCAGCAGTCCAAACACCGGGGACCCCTATCAGCCCCAGCATTTT
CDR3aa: CASSPNTGDPYQPQHF

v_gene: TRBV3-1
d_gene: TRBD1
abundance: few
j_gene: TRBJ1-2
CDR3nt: TGTGCCAGCAGCATGGTTTCGGGGGGACAGCCGAAAAACTATGGCTACACCTTC
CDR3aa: CASSMVSGGQPKNYGYTF

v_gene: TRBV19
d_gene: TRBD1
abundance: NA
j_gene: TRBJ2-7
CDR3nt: TGTGCCAGTAGTCGGCCGGGACAGGGTAACGAGCAGTACTTC
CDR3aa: CASSRPGQGNEQYF

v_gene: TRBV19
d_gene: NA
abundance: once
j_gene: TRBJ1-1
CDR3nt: TGTGCCAGTAGTATAAGAACCATGAACACTGAAGCTTTCTTT
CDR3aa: CASSIRTMNTEAFF

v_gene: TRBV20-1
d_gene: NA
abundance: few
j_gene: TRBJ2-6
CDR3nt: TGCAGTGCTACCCGACCTGGGGCCAACGTCCTGACTTTC
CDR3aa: CSATRPGANVLTF

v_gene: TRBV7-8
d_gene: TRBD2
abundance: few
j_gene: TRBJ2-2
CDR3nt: TGTGCCAGCAGCTTAGGCCCGACTAGCGGAGCGAACACCGGGGAGCTGTTTTTT
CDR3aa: CASSLGPTSGANTGELFF

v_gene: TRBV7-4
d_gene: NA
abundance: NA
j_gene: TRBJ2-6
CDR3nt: TGTGCCAGCGAGGAGGGGGGGGCCAACGTCCTGACTTTC
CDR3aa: CASEEGGANVLTF

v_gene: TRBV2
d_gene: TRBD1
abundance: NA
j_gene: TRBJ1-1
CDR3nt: TGTGCCAGCAGTGGGGGGACAGGGGATCTTGGGACTGAAGCTTTCTTT
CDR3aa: CASSGGTGDLGTEAFF

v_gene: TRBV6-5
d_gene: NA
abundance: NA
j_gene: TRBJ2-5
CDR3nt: TGTGCCAGCACCCGACAGCAAGAGACCCAGTACTTC
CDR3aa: CASTRQQETQYF

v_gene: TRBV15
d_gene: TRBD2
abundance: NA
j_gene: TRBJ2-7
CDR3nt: TGTGCCACCAGCAGATCGGGACTAGCGGCCTACGAGCAGTACTTC
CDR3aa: CATSRSGLAAYEQYF

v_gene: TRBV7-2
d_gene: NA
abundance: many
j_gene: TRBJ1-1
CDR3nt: TGTGCCAGCAGCAGAAACCCGAACACTGAAGCTTTCTTT
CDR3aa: CASSRNPNTEAFF

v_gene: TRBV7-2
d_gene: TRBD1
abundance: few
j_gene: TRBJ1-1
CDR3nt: TGTGCCAGCAGCCCGACAGGGCGAGGAACGGTGAACACTGAAGCTTTCTTT
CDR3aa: CASSPTGRGTVNTEAFF

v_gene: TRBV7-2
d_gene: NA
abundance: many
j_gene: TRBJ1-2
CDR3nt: TGTGCCAGCAGCAGACTTGTGTTGGGCTACACCTTC
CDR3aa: CASSRLVLGYTF

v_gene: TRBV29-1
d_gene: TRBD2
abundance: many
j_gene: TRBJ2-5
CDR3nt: TGCAGCGTTCTTCCGGGACTAGCCCAAGAGACCCAGTACTTC
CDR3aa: CSVLPGLAQETQYF

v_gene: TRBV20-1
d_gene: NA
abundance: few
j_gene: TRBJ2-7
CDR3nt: TGCAGTGCTAGGGAGGAGCGGCCCGTTCGTGAGCAGTACTTC
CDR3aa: CSAREERPVREQYF

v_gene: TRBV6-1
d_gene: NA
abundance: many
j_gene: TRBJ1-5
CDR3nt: TGTGCCAGCGTTCAGCTGCCGAATAGCAATCAGCCCCAGCATTTT
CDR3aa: CASVQLPNSNQPQHF

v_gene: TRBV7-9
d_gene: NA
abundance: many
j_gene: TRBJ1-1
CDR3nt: TGTGCCAGCAGCTTAGCGGCGGGACGGATGAACACTGAAGCTTTCTTT
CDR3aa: CASSLAAGRMNTEAFF

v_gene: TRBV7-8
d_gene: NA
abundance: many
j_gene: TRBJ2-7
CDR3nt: TGTGCCAGCAGCTTCGCCGCAGGGTTCCAGTACTTC
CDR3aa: CASSFAAGFQYF

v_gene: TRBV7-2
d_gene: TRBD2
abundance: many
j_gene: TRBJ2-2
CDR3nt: TGTGCCAGCAGCTTCCGTGGACTAGCGCCCCTTGGCGGGGAGCTGTTTTTT
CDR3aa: CASSFRGLAPLGGELFF

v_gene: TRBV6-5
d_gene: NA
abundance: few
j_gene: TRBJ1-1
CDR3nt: TGTGCCAGCAGTTACGATTTATTGGGGAACACTGAAGCTTTCTTT
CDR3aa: CASSYDLLGNTEAFF

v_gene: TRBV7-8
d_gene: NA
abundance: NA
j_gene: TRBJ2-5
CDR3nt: TGTGCCGGCAGCAGGACAGTGGGGGGGACCCAGTACTTC
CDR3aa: CAGSRTVGGTQYF

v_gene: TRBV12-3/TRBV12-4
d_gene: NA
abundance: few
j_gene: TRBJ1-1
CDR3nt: TGTGCCAGCAGTTACGGGGGGGCGATGACTGAAGCTTTCTTT
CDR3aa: CASSYGGAMTEAFF

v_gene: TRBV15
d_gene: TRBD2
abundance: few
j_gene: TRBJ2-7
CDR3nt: TGTGCCACCAGCAGAGCCCTTAGCGGGAGCTCCTACGAGCAGTACTTC
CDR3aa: CATSRALSGSSYEQYF

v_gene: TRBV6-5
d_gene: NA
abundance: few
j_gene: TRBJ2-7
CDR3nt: TGTGCCAGCAGTTCTCCAGCGGAGCCAGTGGACGAGCAGTACTTC
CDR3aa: CASSSPAEPVDEQYF

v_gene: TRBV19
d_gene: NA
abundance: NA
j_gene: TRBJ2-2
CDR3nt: TGTGCCAGTAGTAAAGAGGGGGTGGACAGCCCGAACACCGGGGAGCTGTTTTTT
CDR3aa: CASSKEGVDSPNTGELFF

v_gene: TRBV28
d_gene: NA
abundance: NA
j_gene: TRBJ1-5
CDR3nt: TGTGCCAGCACTCGGGGGGCCAGGAGGAGTCAGCCCCAGCATTTT
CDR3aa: CASTRGARRSQPQHF

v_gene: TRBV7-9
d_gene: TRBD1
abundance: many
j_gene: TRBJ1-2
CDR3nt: TGTGCCAGCAGCTCCCTCAGGGGGCGTATCTATGGCTACACCTTC
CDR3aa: CASSSLRGRIYGYTF

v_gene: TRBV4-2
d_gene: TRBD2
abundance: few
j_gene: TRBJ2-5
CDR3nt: TGTGCCAGCAGCCAAGGGACTAGCGGAGCACAAGAGACCCAGTACTTC
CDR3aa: CASSQGTSGAQETQYF

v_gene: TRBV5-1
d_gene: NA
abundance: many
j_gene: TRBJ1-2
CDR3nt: TGCGCCAGCAGCTCGAGCCAGGGGCGAGGCTACACCTTC
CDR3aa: CASSSSQGRGYTF

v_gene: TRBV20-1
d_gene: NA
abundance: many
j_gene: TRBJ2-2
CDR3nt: TGCAGTGCTAGAGATACGGGGGTCGGGGAGCTGTTTTTT
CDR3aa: CSARDTGVGELFF

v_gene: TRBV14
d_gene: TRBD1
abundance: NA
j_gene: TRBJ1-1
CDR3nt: TGTTCCAGCAGCTTTGGACAGGGGATGAACACTGAAGCTTTCTTT
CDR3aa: CSSSFGQGMNTEAFF

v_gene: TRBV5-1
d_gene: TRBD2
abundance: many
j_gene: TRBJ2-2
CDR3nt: TGCGCCAGCAGCTTGATGGGCGGGAGCCTGAACACCGGGGAGCTGTTTTTT
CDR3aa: CASSLMGGSLNTGELFF

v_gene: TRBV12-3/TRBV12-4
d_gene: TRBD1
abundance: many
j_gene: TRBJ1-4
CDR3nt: TGTGCCAGCAGTCCCGGGACAGGGAAAGAAAAACTGTTTTTT
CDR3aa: CASSPGTGKEKLFF

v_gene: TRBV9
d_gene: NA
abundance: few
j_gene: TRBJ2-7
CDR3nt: TGTGCCAGCAGCCAAGAGGCCAGGGACTCCTACGAGCAGTACTTC
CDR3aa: CASSQEARDSYEQYF

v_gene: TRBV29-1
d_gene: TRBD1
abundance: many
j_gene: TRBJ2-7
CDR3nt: TGCAGCGTTGAAGATCGAGCGGACAGGGGTTACGAGCAGTACTTC
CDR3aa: CSVEDRADRGYEQYF

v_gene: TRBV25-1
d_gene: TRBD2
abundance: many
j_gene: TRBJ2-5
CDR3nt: TGTGCCAGCAGTGAAGGGACTAGCGGTGGGGAGACCCAGTACTTC
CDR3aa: CASSEGTSGGETQYF

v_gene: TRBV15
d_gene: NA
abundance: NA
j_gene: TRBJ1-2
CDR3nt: TGTGCCACCAGCAGCTTAGTACTGGAGGAGCATGGCTACACCTTC
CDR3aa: CATSSLVLEEHGYTF

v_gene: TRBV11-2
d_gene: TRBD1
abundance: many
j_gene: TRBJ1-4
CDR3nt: TGTGCCAGCAGCTGGGGAGGGACAGTTAATGAAAAACTGTTTTTT
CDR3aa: CASSWGGTVNEKLFF

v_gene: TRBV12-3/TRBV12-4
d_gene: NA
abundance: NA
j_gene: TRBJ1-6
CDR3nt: TGTGCCAGCAGATTTAGCGGGGGGGCCCTCCACTTT
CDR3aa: CASRFSGGALHF

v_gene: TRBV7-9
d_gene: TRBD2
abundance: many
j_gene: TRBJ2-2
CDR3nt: TGTGCCAGCAGCCCGACGGGAGGGCGGGGCACCGGGGAGCTGTTTTTT
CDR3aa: CASSPTGGRGTGELFF

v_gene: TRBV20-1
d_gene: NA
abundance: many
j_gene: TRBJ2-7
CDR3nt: TGCAGTGCGGGGCGGGGCGCACCCTCCTACGAGCAGTACTTC
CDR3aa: CSAGRGAPSYEQYF

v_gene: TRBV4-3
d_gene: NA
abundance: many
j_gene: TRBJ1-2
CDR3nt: TGCGCCAGCAGCCCAAACGGGGTCGATGGCTACACCTTC
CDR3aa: CASSPNGVDGYTF

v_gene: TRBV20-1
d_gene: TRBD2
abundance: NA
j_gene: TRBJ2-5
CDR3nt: TGCAGTGCAGGGACTAGCGGGCAAGAGACCCAGTACTTC
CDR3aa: CSAGTSGQETQYF

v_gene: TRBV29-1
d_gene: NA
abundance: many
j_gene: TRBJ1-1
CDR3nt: TGCAGCGTTGAGACGACCCCTGAAGCTTTCTTT
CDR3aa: CSVETTPEAFF

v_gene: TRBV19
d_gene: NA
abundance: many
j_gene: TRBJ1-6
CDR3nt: TGTGCCAGCACTAGGGCTGATAATTCACCCCTCCACTTT
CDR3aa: CASTRADNSPLHF